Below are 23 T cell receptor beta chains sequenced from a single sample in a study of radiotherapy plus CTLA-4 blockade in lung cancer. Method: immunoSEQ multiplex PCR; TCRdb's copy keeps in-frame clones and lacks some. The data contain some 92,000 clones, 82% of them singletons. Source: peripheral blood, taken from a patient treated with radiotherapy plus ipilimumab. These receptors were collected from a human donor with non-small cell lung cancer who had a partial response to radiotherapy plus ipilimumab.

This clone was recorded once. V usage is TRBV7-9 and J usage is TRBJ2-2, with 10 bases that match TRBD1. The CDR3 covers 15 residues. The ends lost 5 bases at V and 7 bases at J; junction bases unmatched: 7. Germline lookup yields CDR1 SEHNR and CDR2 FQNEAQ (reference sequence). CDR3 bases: TGTGCCAGCAGCCGGGGGACAGGGGACGGCGGGGAGCTGTTTTTT. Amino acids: CASSRGTGDGGELFF.

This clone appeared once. Here the CDR3 reads CASSFRDRAYEQYF. As DNA, the CDR3 is TGTGCCAGCAGCTTTAGAGACAGAGCTTACGAGCAGTACTTC. The chain combines TRBV5-5 with TRBJ2-7; D is possibly TRBD1 (5 bases). CDR1 is SGHKS, CDR2 YYEKEE, per germline (reference sequence). The CDR3 is 14 residues long. V was pared by 2 bases and J by 4 bases, with 13 bases between.

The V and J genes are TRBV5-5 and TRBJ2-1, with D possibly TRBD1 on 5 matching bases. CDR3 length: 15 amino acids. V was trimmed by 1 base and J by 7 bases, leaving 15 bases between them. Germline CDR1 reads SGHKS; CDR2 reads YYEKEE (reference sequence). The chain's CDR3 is CASSLLRQGRNEQFF. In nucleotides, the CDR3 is TGTGCCAGCAGCTTGTTAAGGCAGGGTCGGAATGAGCAGTTCTTC.

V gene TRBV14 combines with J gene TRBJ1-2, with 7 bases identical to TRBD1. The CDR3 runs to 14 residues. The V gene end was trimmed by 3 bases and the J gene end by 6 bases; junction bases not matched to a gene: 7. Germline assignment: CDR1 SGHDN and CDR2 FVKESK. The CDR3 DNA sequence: TGTGCCAGCAGCCATGGACAGGCCCGGGATGGCTACACCTTC. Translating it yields CASSHGQARDGYTF.

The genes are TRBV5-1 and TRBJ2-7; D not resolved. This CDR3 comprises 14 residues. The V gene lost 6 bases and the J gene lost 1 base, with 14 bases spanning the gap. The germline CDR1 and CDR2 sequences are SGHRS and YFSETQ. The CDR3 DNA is TGCGCCAGCAAGACCGGGTCCGGGTCCTACGAGCAGTACTTC. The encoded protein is CASKTGSGSYEQYF.

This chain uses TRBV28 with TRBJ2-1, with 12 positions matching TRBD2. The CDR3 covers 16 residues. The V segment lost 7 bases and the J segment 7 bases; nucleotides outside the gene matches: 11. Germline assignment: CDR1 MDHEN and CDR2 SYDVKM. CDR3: CASTPMGLAGPNEQFF. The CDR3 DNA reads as TGTGCCAGCACACCGATGGGACTAGCGGGCCCGAATGAGCAGTTCTTC.

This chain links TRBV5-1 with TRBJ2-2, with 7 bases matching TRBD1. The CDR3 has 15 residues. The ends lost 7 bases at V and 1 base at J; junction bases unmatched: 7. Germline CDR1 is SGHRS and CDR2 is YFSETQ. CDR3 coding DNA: TGCGCCAGCCTTTCCTGGACAGGGAACACCGGGGAGCTGTTTTTT. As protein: CASLSWTGNTGELFF.

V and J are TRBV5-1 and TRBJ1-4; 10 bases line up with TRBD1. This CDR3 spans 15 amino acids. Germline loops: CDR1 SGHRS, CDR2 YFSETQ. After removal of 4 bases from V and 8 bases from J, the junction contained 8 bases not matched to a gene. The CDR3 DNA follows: TGCGCCAGCAGCGTAACCGGGACAGGGGACGAAAAACTGTTTTTT. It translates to CASSVTGTGDEKLFF. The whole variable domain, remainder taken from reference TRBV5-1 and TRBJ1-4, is KAGVTQTPRYLIKTRGQQVTLSCSPISGHRSVSWYQQTPGQGLQFLFEYFSETQRNKGNFPGRFSGRQFSNSRSEMNVSTLELGDSALYLCASSVTGTGDEKLFFGSGTQLSVL.

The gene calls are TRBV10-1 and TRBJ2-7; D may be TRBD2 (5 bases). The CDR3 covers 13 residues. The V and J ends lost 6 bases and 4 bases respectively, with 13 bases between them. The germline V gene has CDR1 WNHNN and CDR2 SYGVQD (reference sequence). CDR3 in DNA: TGCGCCAGCAGCTCGGGATCCGAATACGAGCAGTACTTC. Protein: CASSSGSEYEQYF.

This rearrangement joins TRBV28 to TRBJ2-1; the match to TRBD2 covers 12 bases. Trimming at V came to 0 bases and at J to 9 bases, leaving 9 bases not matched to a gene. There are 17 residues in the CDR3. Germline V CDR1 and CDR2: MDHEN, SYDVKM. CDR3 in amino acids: CASSLWVLAGGPGEQFF. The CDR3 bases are TGTGCCAGCAGTTTATGGGTGCTAGCGGGAGGGCCTGGTGAGCAGTTCTTC.

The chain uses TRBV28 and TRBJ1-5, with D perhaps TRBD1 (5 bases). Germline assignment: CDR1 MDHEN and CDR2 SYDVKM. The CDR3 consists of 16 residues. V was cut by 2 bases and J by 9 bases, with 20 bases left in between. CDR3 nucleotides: TGTGCCAGCAGTTTAACCCCCCGGGGGAGCGGGAGGCCCCAGCATTTT. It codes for CASSLTPRGSGRPQHF.

The CDR3 bases are TGTGCCAGCAGCCAGCGGACCAGATCAGGGAACGATCAGCCCCAGCATTTT. Encoded protein: CASSQRTRSGNDQPQHF. The chain combines TRBV4-2 with TRBJ1-5, with D maybe TRBD1 (5 bases). This CDR3 has 17 amino acids. Germline CDR1 is LGHNA and CDR2 is YNFKEQ. Deletions cut 3 bases from V and 5 bases from J, with 20 bases between.

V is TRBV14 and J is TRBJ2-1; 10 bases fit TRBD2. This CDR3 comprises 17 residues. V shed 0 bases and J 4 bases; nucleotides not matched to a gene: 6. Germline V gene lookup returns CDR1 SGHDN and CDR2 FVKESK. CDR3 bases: TGTGCCAGCAGCCAAGATCGAACTAGCGGGGCATACAATGAGCAGTTCTTC. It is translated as CASSQDRTSGAYNEQFF.

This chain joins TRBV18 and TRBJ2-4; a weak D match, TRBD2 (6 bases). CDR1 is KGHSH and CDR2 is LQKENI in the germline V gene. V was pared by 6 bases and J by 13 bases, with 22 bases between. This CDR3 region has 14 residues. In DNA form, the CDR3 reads TGTGCCAGCTCTCCAACTGGGACTCCCGGTATGCAGTACTTC. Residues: CASSPTGTPGMQYF.

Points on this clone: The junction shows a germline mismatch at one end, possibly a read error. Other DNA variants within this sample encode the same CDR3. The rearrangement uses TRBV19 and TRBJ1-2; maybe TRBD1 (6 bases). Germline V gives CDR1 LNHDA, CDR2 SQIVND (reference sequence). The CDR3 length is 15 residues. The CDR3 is CASSTYSGTTYGYTF. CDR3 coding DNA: TGTGCCAGCAGTACATACTCCGGGACAACTTATGGCTACACCTTC.

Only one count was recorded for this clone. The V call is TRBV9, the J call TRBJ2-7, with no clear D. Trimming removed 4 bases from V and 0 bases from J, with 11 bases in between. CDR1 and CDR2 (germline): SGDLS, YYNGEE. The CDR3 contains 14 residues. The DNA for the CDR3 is TGTGCCAGCAGCTCCCGGTATAGCTCCTACGAGCAGTACTTC. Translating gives CASSSRYSSYEQYF.

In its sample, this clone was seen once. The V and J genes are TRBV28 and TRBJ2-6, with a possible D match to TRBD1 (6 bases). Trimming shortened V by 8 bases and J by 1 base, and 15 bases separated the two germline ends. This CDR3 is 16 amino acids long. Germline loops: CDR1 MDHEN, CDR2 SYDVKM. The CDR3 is CASGYREQSGANVLTF. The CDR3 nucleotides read TGTGCCAGCGGTTACAGGGAACAGTCTGGGGCCAACGTCCTGACTTTC.

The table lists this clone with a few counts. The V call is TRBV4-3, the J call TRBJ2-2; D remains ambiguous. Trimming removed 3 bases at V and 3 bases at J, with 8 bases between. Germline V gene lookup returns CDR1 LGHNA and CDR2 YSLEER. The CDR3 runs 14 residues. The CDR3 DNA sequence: TGCGCCAGCAGCCAGGAGTCCTACACCGGGGAGCTGTTTTTT. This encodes CASSQESYTGELFF.

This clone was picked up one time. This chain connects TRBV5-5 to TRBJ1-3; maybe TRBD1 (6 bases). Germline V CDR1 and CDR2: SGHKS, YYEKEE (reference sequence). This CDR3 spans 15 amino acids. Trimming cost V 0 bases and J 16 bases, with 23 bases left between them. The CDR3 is CASSLEGARGRLMYF. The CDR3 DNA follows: TGTGCCAGCAGCTTGGAAGGCGCCAGGGGCCGCCTGATGTATTTT.

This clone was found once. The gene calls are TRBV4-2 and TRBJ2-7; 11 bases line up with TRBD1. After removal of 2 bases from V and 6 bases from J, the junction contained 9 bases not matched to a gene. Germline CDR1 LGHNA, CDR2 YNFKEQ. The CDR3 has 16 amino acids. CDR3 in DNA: TGTGCCAGCAGCCAAACGATCCGGGACAGGGGGAGCGAGCAGTACTTC. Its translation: CASSQTIRDRGSEQYF.

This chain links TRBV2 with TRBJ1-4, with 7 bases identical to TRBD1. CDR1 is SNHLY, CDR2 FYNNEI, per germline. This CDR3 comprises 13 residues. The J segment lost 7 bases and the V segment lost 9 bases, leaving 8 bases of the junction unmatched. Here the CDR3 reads CASSDRDREKLFF. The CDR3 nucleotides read TGTGCCAGTTCCGACAGGGATCGTGAAAAACTGTTTTTT.

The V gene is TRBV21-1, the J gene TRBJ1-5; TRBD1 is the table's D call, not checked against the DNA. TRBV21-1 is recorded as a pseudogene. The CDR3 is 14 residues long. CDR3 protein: CASRRDKPNQPQHF. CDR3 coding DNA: TGTGCCAGCCGACGGGACAAGCCCAATCAGCCCCAGCATTTT.

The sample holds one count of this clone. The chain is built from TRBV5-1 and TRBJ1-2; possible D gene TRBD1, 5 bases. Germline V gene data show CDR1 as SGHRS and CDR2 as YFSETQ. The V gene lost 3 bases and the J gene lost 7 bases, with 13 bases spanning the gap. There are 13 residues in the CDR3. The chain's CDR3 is CASSSTGDLGYTF. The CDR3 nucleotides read TGCGCCAGCAGCTCCACGGGGGATCTTGGCTACACCTTC.